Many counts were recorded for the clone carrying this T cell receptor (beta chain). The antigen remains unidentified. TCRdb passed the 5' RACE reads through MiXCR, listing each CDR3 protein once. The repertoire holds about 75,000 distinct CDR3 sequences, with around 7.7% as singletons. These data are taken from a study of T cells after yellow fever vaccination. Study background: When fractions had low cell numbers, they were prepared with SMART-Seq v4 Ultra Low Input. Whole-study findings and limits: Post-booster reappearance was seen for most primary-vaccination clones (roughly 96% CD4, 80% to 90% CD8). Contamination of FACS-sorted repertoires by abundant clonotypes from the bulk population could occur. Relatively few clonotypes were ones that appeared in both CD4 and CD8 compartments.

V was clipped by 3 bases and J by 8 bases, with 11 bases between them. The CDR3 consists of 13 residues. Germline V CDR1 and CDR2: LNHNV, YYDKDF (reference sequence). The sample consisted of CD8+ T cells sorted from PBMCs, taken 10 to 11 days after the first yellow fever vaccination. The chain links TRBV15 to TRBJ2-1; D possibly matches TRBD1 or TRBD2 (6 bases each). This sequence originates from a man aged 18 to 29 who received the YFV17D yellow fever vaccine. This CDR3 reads CATSRTGGHEQFF. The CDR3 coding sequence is TGTGCCACCAGCAGGACAGGAGGGCATGAGCAGTTCTTC. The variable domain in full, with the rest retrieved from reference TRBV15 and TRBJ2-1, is DAMVIQNPRYQVTQFGKPVTLSCSQTLNHNVMYWYQQKSSQAPKLLFHYYDKDFNNEADTPDNFQSRRPNTSFCFLDIRSPGLGDTAMYLCATSRTGGHEQFFGPGTRLTVL.